Sequencing of this T cell receptor (beta chain) was carried out in a study of CD4 and CD8 cells across lung adenocarcinoma regions. MiXCR was run by TCRdb on the PCR reads, yielding one entry per CDR3 protein. Seen here are some 25,000 distinct CDR3 sequences, 50% to 55% observed once, and the top ten hold 40% to 55%. Germline CDR1 reads MNHNS; CDR2 reads SASEGT. Trimming cost V 0 bases and J 8 bases, with 13 bases left between them. The CDR3 consists of 14 residues. The patients had localized lung adenocarcinoma, a non-small cell subtype. V and J are TRBV6-1 and TRBJ2-5; D is ambiguous. The material sequenced was CD8+ T cells from the center of a lung tumor. The clonotype comes from a male donor with lung adenocarcinoma. The CD4 and CD8 labels of this study may be unreliable. The CDR3 DNA sequence: TGTGCCAGCAGTGAAGCCGGTCCCCAACACACCCAGTACTTC. It translates to CASSEAGPQHTQYF.